These 25 T cell receptor beta chains share one sample of origin, sequenced in a study of blood T cell repertoires in COVID-19. TCRdb keeps only in-frame clones here, not all; method: immunoSEQ multiplex PCR. The top ten hold about 2.3% of the sample, which has fewer than 350,000 clones, approximately 90% seen once. Input material: PBMCs or T cells enriched from blood (not recorded which). The receptors derive from a woman aged 40 to 49 with acute COVID-19.

The CDR3 DNA follows: TGTGCCAGCAGTCCCCAAGACAGTGGCTATGGCTACACCTTC. Its protein product is CASSPQDSGYGYTF. The chain has TRBV28 and TRBJ1-2, with D possibly being TRBD1 (5 bases). CDR1 and CDR2 from the germline V gene are MDHEN and SYDVKM. The CDR3 has 14 residues. The V gene lost 5 bases and the J gene lost 4 bases, with 14 bases spanning the gap.

This chain uses TRBV5-4 with TRBJ2-7; 11 bases are shared with TRBD1. The CDR3 extends over 17 amino acids. V gave up 3 bases and J gave up 0 bases; unmatched junction bases: 8. Germline CDR1 is SGHNT and CDR2 is YYREEE (reference sequence). The CDR3 protein is CASSSKPGQGGSYEQYF. Written as DNA, the CDR3 is TGTGCCAGCAGCTCTAAGCCGGGACAGGGGGGCTCCTACGAGCAGTACTTC.

The rearrangement links TRBV29-1 to TRBJ2-1; TRBD1 matches 7 bases. V lost 2 bases to trimming and J lost 2 bases; unmatched junction nucleotides: 3. CDR3 length: 14 amino acids. The germline V gene has CDR1 SQVTM and CDR2 ANQGSEA. CDR3 in DNA: TGCAGCGTTGAAAACAGGGGTACCTACAATGAGCAGTTCTTC. The encoded protein is CSVENRGTYNEQFF.

The J gene is TRBJ2-7, the V gene TRBV7-9; no firm D call. Trimming cost V 3 bases and J 1 base, with 10 bases left between them. CDR3 length: 14 residues. Germline V gene data show CDR1 as SEHNR and CDR2 as FQNEAQ (reference sequence). CDR3 DNA sequence: TGTGCCAGCAGCTTTATGGAGCTTTCCTACGAGCAGTACTTC. Its protein product is CASSFMELSYEQYF. The full variable domain, rest sourced from reference TRBV7-9 and TRBJ2-7, is DTGVSQNPRHKITKRGQNVTFRCDPISEHNRLYWYRQTLGQGPEFLTYFQNEAQLEKSRLLSDRFSAERPKGSFSTLEIQRTEQGDSAMYLCASSFMELSYEQYFGPGTRLTVT.

V usage is TRBV5-1 and J usage is TRBJ2-5; 8 nucleotides match TRBD1. Germline V gene lookup returns CDR1 SGHRS and CDR2 YFSETQ. Trimming at V came to 0 bases and at J to 4 bases, leaving 8 bases not matched to a gene. The CDR3 consists of 16 residues. The CDR3 reads CASSLGTSGTGETQYF. CDR3 in DNA: TGCGCCAGCAGCTTGGGGACCTCCGGGACAGGAGAGACCCAGTACTTC.

The chain employs TRBV28 and TRBJ1-2; 8 bases match TRBD1. J was trimmed by 3 bases and V by 7 bases; bases with no gene match: 4. Germline CDR1 is MDHEN and CDR2 is SYDVKM. The CDR3 sequence is 13 residues long. This CDR3 reads CASTKDRDYGYTF. The CDR3 DNA reads as TGTGCCAGCACCAAGGACAGGGACTATGGCTACACCTTC.

The chain has TRBV19 and TRBJ1-5, with D possibly being TRBD1 (6 bases). The length of the CDR3 is 15 residues. The germline V gene encodes CDR1 LNHDA and CDR2 SQIVND (reference sequence). Trimming took 7 bases from V and 1 from J, leaving 14 bases between them. As DNA, the CDR3 is TGTGCCAGTATTGCAGGGGTGGGCAGCAATCAGCCCCAGCATTTT. Translated: CASIAGVGSNQPQHF.

V usage is TRBV7-9 and J usage is TRBJ2-1; possible D gene TRBD2, 5 bases. V shed 3 bases and J shed 16 bases, with 16 bases lying between them. The CDR3 has 12 amino acids. CDR1 and CDR2 (germline): SEHNR, FQNEAQ (reference sequence). This CDR3 reads CASSLTTGSGFF. The CDR3 nucleotides are TGTGCCAGCAGCTTGACGACTGGGAGCGGATTCTTC.

The rearrangement links TRBV7-9 to TRBJ1-2; D might be TRBD1 (5 bases). Germline assignment: CDR1 SEHNR and CDR2 FQNEAQ (reference sequence). The CDR3 runs 14 residues. V lost 1 base to trimming and J lost 8 bases, with 14 bases between them. The CDR3 here is CASSLDFQGGGYTF. CDR3 in DNA: TGTGCCAGCAGCTTAGATTTTCAGGGCGGCGGCTACACCTTC.

This chain links TRBV5-1 with TRBJ2-7, with 11 positions matching TRBD1. The V gene end was trimmed by 0 bases and the J gene end by 4 bases; junction bases not matched to a gene: 6. CDR3 length: 16 amino acids. Germline CDR1 and CDR2: SGHRS and YFSETQ. The CDR3 region is CASSLADRGPTYEQYF. The CDR3 nucleotides read TGCGCCAGCAGCTTGGCGGACAGGGGGCCAACGTACGAGCAGTACTTC.

V usage is TRBV6-2 or TRBV6-3 and J usage is TRBJ1-1, with 8 nucleotides matching TRBD1. This CDR3 contains 11 residues. V gave up 5 bases and J gave up 8 bases; unmatched junction bases: 1. The germline CDR1 and CDR2 sequences are MNHEY and SVGEGT. CDR3 bases: TGTGCCAGCAGTAGGGACAGGGAAGCTTTCTTT. Translation: CASSRDREAFF.

A few counts support this clone. This chain uses TRBV28 with TRBJ2-7, with 7 positions matching TRBD1. Germline CDR1 is MDHEN and CDR2 is SYDVKM. The CDR3 contains 16 residues. V gave up 5 bases and J gave up 3 bases; unmatched junction bases: 13. The CDR3 loop is CASSILGGHRGYEQYF. The CDR3, as DNA: TGTGCCAGCAGTATCCTTGGGGGCCACAGGGGCTACGAGCAGTACTTC. Looking up the rest from reference TRBV28 and TRBJ2-7 gives the full variable domain: DVKVTQSSRYLVKRTGEKVFLECVQDMDHENMFWYRQDPGLGLRLIYFSYDVKMKEKGDIPEGYSVSREKKERFSLILESASTNQTSMYLCASSILGGHRGYEQYFGPGTRLTVT.

The rearrangement links TRBV3-1 (or the pseudogene TRBV3-2) to TRBJ2-5, with D perhaps TRBD2 (5 bases). Germline lookup yields CDR1 LGHDT and CDR2 YNNKEL (reference sequence). The CDR3 totals 14 residues. Trimming removed 1 base from V and 7 bases from J, with 13 bases in between. CDR3 nucleotide sequence: TGTGCCAGCAGCCAAGTGTCTTGGAGCGGGACCCAGTACTTC. It encodes CASSQVSWSGTQYF.

The V and J genes are TRBV18 and TRBJ2-3, with TRBD1 matching over 7 bases. Losses at the gene ends were 2 bases for V and 2 bases for J; bases not matched to a gene: 4. Germline CDR1 is KGHSH and CDR2 is LQKENI. The CDR3 has 15 residues. The CDR3, as DNA: TGTGCCAGCTCACCAGGGACAGCCGACACAGATACGCAGTATTTT. Translating it yields CASSPGTADTDTQYF.

The V and J genes are TRBV19 and TRBJ1-1; 7 nucleotides line up with TRBD1. The germline V gene has CDR1 LNHDA and CDR2 SQIVND (reference sequence). J was trimmed by 1 base and V by 7 bases; bases with no gene match: 12. The CDR3 has 16 residues. The CDR3 nucleotides are TGTGCCAGTAAAAGGGGGCAGGGTATCGGGAACACTGAAGCTTTCTTT. Its translation: CASKRGQGIGNTEAFF.

This chain joins TRBV7-3 and TRBJ2-1; weak D call: TRBD2 (5 bases). CDR3 size: 16 residues. Germline CDR1 reads SGHTA; CDR2 reads FQGTGA. V lost 3 bases and J 0 bases, leaving 12 bases between the germline ends. The CDR3 nucleotides read TGTGCCAGCAGCTTCGGTGGGAGTGCCTCCTACAATGAGCAGTTCTTC. It encodes CASSFGGSASYNEQFF. The full variable domain, in which reference TRBV7-3 and TRBJ2-1 provide the parts outside the CDR3, is GAGVSQTPSNKVTEKGKYVELRCDPISGHTALYWYRQSLGQGPEFLIYFQGTGAADDSGLPNDRFFAVRPEGSVSTLKIQRTERGDSAVYLCASSFGGSASYNEQFFGPGTRLTVL.

This chain links TRBV5-6 with TRBJ2-3; 7 bases line up with TRBD1. The V and J ends lost 7 bases and 2 bases, in that order; junction bases with no gene match: 10. Germline-derived CDR1 and CDR2 are SGHDT and YYEEEE. This CDR3 region has 15 residues. The CDR3, as DNA: TGTGCCAGCCACCGGAACAGGGGCCTCACAGATACGCAGTATTTT. This encodes CASHRNRGLTDTQYF.

V is TRBV5-1 and J is TRBJ2-5; 10 nucleotides agree with TRBD2. The CDR3 has 16 residues. Germline V gene data show CDR1 as SGHRS and CDR2 as YFSETQ. Germline trimming cut 4 bases from V and 2 bases from J; bases unmatched to any gene: 8. The CDR3 coding sequence is TGCGCCAGCAGCCTTCTAGCGGGAGTCCCACAAGAGACCCAGTACTTC. Protein product: CASSLLAGVPQETQYF.

V gene TRBV30 combines with J gene TRBJ2-1; possible D gene TRBD2, 6 bases. Germline V gene data show CDR1 as GTSNPN and CDR2 as SVGIG (reference sequence). V was trimmed by 6 bases and J by 10 bases, leaving 25 bases between them. The CDR3 has 15 residues. CDR3 in amino acids: CACEIRDSGSGEQFF. The CDR3 coding sequence is TGTGCCTGCGAAATCCGGGACTCGGGGTCAGGAGAGCAGTTCTTC.

This rearrangement joins TRBV4-1 to TRBJ1-5, with 10 nucleotides matching TRBD1. The CDR3 has 16 residues. Germline CDR1 and CDR2: MGHRA and YSYEKL. The V segment lost 4 bases and the J segment 7 bases; nucleotides outside the gene matches: 10. The CDR3 spells CASSPQGQGKGQPQHF. DNA of the CDR3: TGCGCCAGCAGCCCCCAGGGACAGGGGAAGGGACAGCCCCAGCATTTT.

The rearrangement uses TRBV28 and TRBJ2-7; 7 bases map to TRBD2. Germline CDR1 and CDR2: MDHEN and SYDVKM. The ends lost 2 bases at V and 4 bases at J; junction bases unmatched: 8. This CDR3 contains 15 residues. CDR3 sequence: CASSLRDYLVYEQYF. The DNA of the CDR3 is TGTGCCAGCAGTTTAAGGGACTATCTGGTATACGAGCAGTACTTC.

This rearrangement joins TRBV2 to TRBJ1-6; TRBD1 agrees at 7 bases. With V trimmed by 7 bases and J by 7 bases, 4 bases remained unmatched. Germline loops: CDR1 SNHLY, CDR2 FYNNEI. This CDR3 comprises 13 residues. In DNA form, the CDR3 reads TGTGCCAGCAACGCAGGGGGGAATTCACCCCTCCACTTT. Its protein product is CASNAGGNSPLHF.

The chain uses TRBV30 and TRBJ2-7, with a possible D match to TRBD1 (5 bases). The CDR3 totals 14 residues. V was shortened by 2 bases and J by 6 bases, with 17 bases between the two germline ends. Germline V lookup: CDR1 GTSNPN, CDR2 SVGIG (reference sequence). Here the CDR3 DNA reads TGTGCCTGGAGTCCGGCGCAGGGCGTTGGCGAGCAGTACTTC. Its translation: CAWSPAQGVGEQYF.

The chain uses TRBV19 and TRBJ1-4; 8 nucleotides agree with TRBD1. The CDR3 is made up of 16 amino acids. V gave up 5 bases and J gave up 2 bases; unmatched junction bases: 7. The germline CDR1 and CDR2 sequences are LNHDA and SQIVND (reference sequence). The CDR3 loop is CASSPKGDRTNEKLFF. As DNA, the CDR3 is TGTGCCAGTAGTCCCAAAGGGGACAGGACTAATGAAAAACTGTTTTTT.

This clone came up once. V usage is TRBV18 and J usage is TRBJ1-6; D gene ambiguous. V shed 2 bases and J shed 9 bases, with 11 bases lying between them. There are 14 residues in the CDR3. CDR1 is KGHSH, CDR2 LQKENI, per germline. The CDR3 DNA follows: TGTGCCAGCTCACCAAGGATGGAGGGTTCACCCCTCCACTTT. Residues: CASSPRMEGSPLHF.